Presented here are 14 T cell receptor beta chains from one specimen sequenced in a study of blood T cells in healthy people across ages (dated by TCRdb to between 2014 and 2017). Libraries were made using 5' RACE. Sequenced on an Illumina HiSeq 2500. A second PCR of about 6 to 11 cycles was run with a J-beta primer mix and a sample-barcoded 5' primer. TCRdb took the public reads, trimmed them with fastp at Q25, ran MiXCR for clone calling and kept in-frame beta chains. All rows with the same CDR3 protein become a single entry with the most common DNA and genes. Here the sample has about 1.8 million distinct CDR3 sequences; less than 50% occur a single time. The ten top clones hold roughly 2% of the sample. Sequences were obtained from blood. These receptors were collected from a woman aged 40 to 50 in good health.

In its sample, this clonotype was seen once. V is TRBV6-5 and J is TRBJ2-5; 10 bases agree with TRBD2. In germline, CDR1 is MNHEY, CDR2 SVGAGI. V shed 0 bases and J 5 bases; nucleotides not matched to a gene: 12. The CDR3 consists of 18 residues. CDR3: CASSYSRSGGDRRETQYF. The CDR3, as DNA: TGTGCCAGCAGTTACTCGAGAAGCGGGGGGGATAGAAGGGAGACCCAGTACTTC.

This clonotype was detected a few times. The chain recombines TRBV29-1 with TRBJ2-5; D not certain. The CDR3 length is 13 residues. Germline V gene lookup returns CDR1 SQVTM and CDR2 ANQGSEA. Trimming pared 4 bases from V and 7 bases from J, leaving 16 bases between. The CDR3 here is CSVADHSSGTQYF. Written as DNA, the CDR3 is TGCAGCGTTGCAGACCACTCGTCAGGGACCCAGTACTTC.

The chain has TRBV4-3 and TRBJ2-3; possibly TRBD2 for D (5 bases). Germline lookup yields CDR1 LGHNA and CDR2 YSLEER. The CDR3 is made up of 18 amino acids. Trimming shortened V by 4 bases and J by 4 bases, and 24 bases separated the two germline ends. The CDR3 reads CASSRISPGQRVADTQYF. For the CDR3, the DNA is TGCGCCAGCAGCCGCATATCACCCGGGCAGAGGGTGGCAGATACGCAGTATTTT.

The chain links TRBV29-1 to TRBJ1-4; the match to TRBD1 covers 10 bases. The trim removed 7 bases at V and 2 bases at J, leaving 10 bases unmatched. The germline V gene has CDR1 SQVTM and CDR2 ANQGSEA. The CDR3 totals 16 residues. CDR3 nucleotide sequence: TGCAGCGCCGGAGGTGGGACAGGGGCGACTAATGAAAAACTGTTTTTT. It codes for CSAGGGTGATNEKLFF. The whole variable domain, remainder taken from reference TRBV29-1 and TRBJ1-4, is SAVISQKPSRDICQRGTSLTIQCQVDSQVTMMFWYRQQPGQSLTLIATANQGSEATYESGFVIDKFPISRPNLTFSTLTVSNMSPEDSSIYLCSAGGGTGATNEKLFFGSGTQLSVL.

The chain links TRBV2 to TRBJ2-4; no reliable D call. The J call is uncertain, as TRBJ2-7 better fits the DNA end. Germline V gene data show CDR1 as SNHLY and CDR2 as FYNNEI. CDR3 length equals 11 residues. CDR3 region: CASTILYEQYF. DNA of the CDR3: TGTGCCAGCACAATCCTCTACGAGCAGTACTTC.

This sequence joins TRBV7-2 and TRBJ2-7; D may correspond to TRBD1 or TRBD2 (6 bases each). In germline, CDR1 is SGHTA, CDR2 FQGNSA. The CDR3 consists of 14 residues. V was pared by 1 base and J by 6 bases, with 13 bases between. CDR3 nucleotides: TGTGCCAGCAGCTTAGGAACGGGGGCGGTCGAGCAGTACTTC. Protein sequence: CASSLGTGAVEQYF.

This chain uses TRBV20-1 with TRBJ2-7; TRBD2 matches at 7 bases. The J call is in doubt because the DNA end fits TRBJ2-5 better. Germline V lookup: CDR1 DFQATT, CDR2 SNEGSKA (reference sequence). The CDR3 has 16 amino acids. The CDR3 nucleotides read TGCAGTGCTAGAGATAGATCGGGACTAAACGGGTGGACCCAGTACTTC. Encoded protein: CSARDRSGLNGWTQYF.

On this clonotype itself: Germline is not matched at one junction end, which may reflect a read error. This chain uses TRBV4-2 with TRBJ2-5; D perhaps matches TRBD1 (8 bases). Germline V gene lookup returns CDR1 LGHNA and CDR2 YNFKEQ. The CDR3 consists of 13 residues. The CDR3 nucleotides read TGTGCCAGCAGCACAGGGGGGGGAGAGACCCGGTACTTC. Its translation is CASSTGGGETRYF.

This chain uses TRBV7-9 with TRBJ2-3; tentative D call: TRBD1 (6 bases). The CDR3 spans 14 residues. Trimming shortened V by 4 bases and J by 4 bases, and 12 bases separated the two germline ends. Germline values: CDR1 SEHNR, CDR2 FQNEAQ (reference sequence). CDR3 DNA: TGTGCCAGCAGCTCAGGGGTCCCCCCAGATACGCAGTATTTT. Its translation: CASSSGVPPDTQYF.

This clonotype was picked up a small number of times. The chain joins TRBV4-2 to TRBJ2-4, with 7 bases matching TRBD1. Germline values: CDR1 LGHNA, CDR2 YNFKEQ. The V and J ends lost 4 bases and 8 bases, in that order; junction bases with no gene match: 5. CDR3 length: 13 residues. CDR3 amino acids: CASSRNRGDIQYF. The DNA for the CDR3 is TGTGCCAGCAGCCGGAACAGGGGAGACATTCAGTACTTC.

This clonotype has only a few counts. This chain links TRBV6-2 or TRBV6-3 with TRBJ2-1; tentative D call: TRBD1 (6 bases). This CDR3 has 14 amino acids. Germline V CDR1 and CDR2: MNHEY, SVGEGT. Trimming stripped 6 bases from V and 4 bases from J, with 13 bases between. The CDR3 DNA reads as TGTGCCAGCAGACGACAGGACGGATACAATGAGCAGTTCTTC. Its protein is CASRRQDGYNEQFF.

The CDR3 protein is CASSLGPIRSDEQYF. In DNA form, the CDR3 reads TGTGCCAGCAGCCTAGGGCCGATCCGATCCGACGAGCAGTACTTC. The chain links TRBV7-6 to TRBJ2-7; D is unresolved. Between the trimmed V and J ends, which lost 5 bases and 5 bases, there was a span of 19 bases. The V gene's germline CDR1 is SGHVS and CDR2 FNYEAQ. The CDR3 sequence is 15 residues long.

This clonotype has a count of ten or more. The chain uses TRBV7-2 and TRBJ2-3; D unclear. Germline V CDR1 and CDR2: SGHTA, FQGNSA. V shed 3 bases and J shed 4 bases, with 5 bases lying between them. CDR3 size: 12 residues. CDR3 in DNA: TGTGCCAGCAGCTTCGTAGCAGATACGCAGTATTTT. Translated: CASSFVADTQYF.

This clonotype occurred a few times. The CDR3, as DNA: TGTGCCACCAGTGATTTCGACAGCCAAGAGACCCAGTACTTC. It encodes CATSDFDSQETQYF. The V and J genes are TRBV24-1 and TRBJ2-5, with TRBD1 as a possible D gene (5 bases). The CDR3 spans 14 residues. CDR1 and CDR2 from the germline V gene are KGHDR and SFDVKD. The germline V and J ends were trimmed by 1 base and 1 base, with 6 bases remaining between them.